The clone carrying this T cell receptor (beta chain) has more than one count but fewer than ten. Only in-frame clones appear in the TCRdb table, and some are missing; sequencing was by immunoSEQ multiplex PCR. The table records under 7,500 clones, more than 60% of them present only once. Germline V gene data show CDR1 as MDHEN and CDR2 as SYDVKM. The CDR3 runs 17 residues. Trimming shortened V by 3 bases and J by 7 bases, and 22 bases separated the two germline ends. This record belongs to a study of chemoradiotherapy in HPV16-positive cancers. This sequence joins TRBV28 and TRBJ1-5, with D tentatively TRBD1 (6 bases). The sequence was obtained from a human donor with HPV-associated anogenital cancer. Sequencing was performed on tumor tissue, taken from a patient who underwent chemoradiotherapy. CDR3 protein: CASSFLGGGAIGQPQHF. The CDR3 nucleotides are TGTGCCAGCAGTTTTCTGGGTGGGGGCGCAATAGGACAGCCCCAGCATTTT.